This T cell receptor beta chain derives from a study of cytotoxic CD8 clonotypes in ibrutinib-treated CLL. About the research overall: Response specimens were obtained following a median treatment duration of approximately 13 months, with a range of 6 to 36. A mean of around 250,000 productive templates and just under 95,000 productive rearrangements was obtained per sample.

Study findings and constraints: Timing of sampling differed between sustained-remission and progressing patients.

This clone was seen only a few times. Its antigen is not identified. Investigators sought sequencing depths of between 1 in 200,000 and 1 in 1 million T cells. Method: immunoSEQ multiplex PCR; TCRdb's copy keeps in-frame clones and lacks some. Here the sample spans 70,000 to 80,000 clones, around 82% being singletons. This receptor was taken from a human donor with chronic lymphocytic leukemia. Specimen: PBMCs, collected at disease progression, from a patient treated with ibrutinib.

The CDR3 DNA reads TGTGCCAGCTTAGATAGGAGGACGGGGGCCTATAATTCACCCCTCCACTTT. This sequence encodes CASLDRRTGAYNSPLHF. The genes are TRBV5-6 and TRBJ1-6; D perhaps matches TRBD1 (5 bases). Germline V gives CDR1 SGHDT, CDR2 YYEEEE. This CDR3 spans 17 amino acids. The V end was cut by 7 bases, the J end by 2 bases, with 19 bases between. Variable domain in full (rest from reference TRBV5-6 and TRBJ1-6): DAGVTQSPTHLIKTRGQQVTLRCSPKSGHDTVSWYQQALGQGPQFIFQYYEEEERQRGNFPDRFSGHQFPNYSSELNVNALLLGDSALYLCASLDRRTGAYNSPLHFGNGTRLTVT.